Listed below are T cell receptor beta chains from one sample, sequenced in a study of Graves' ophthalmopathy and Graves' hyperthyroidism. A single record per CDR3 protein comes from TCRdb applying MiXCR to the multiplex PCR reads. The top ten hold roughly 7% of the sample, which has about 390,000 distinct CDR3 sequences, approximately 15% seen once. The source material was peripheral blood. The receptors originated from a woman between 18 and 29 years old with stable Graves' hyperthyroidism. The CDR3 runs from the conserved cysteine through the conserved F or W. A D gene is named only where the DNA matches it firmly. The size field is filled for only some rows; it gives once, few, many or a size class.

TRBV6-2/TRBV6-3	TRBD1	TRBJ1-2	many	TGTGCCAGCAGTTGGGGGACAGGCGATTACTGGGACTATGGCTACACCTTC	CASSWGTGDYWDYGYTF
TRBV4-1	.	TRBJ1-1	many	TGCGCCAGCAGCCAAGCCAGAATGAACACTGAAGCTTTCTTT	CASSQARMNTEAFF
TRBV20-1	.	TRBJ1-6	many	TGCAGTGCCGCAAGGGACACAAATTCACCCCTCCACTTT	CSAARDTNSPLHF
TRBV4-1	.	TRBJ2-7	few	TGCGCCAGCAGCCAAGAACGGCGCGACAGCCACGAGCGATCCTACGAGCAGTACTTC	CASSQERRDSHERSYEQYF
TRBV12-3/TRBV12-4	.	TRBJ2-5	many	TGTGCCAGCAGTTTCTCGGGGTGGGAGACCCAGTACTTC	CASSFSGWETQYF
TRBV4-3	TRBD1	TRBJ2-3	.	TGCGCCAGCAGCCAAGAGACAGGGATGTTTTCATCGGTCGGCACAGATACGCAGTATTTT	CASSQETGMFSSVGTDTQYF
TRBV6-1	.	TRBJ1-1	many	TGTGCCAGCAGTGAACTCCGGGGGGCCACTGAAGCTTTCTTT	CASSELRGATEAFF
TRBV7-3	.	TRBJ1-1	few	TGTGCCAGCAGCCCGAGGGGGGGGCGGTACACTGAAGCTTTCTTT	CASSPRGGRYTEAFF
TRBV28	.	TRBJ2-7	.	TGTGCCAGCAGCCAAGCAGGGGCCGAGCAGTACTTC	CASSQAGAEQYF
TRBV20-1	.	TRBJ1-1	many	TGCAGTGCTAGAGCGGAGGGATATGAAGCTTTCTTT	CSARAEGYEAFF
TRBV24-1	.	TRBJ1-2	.	TGTGCCACCAGTGATCTCCCCCCGCGCACGACGAGTTATGGCTACACCTTC	CATSDLPPRTTSYGYTF
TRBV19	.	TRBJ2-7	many	TGTGCCAGTAGCACATCAGGCTACGAGCAGTACTTC	CASSTSGYEQYF
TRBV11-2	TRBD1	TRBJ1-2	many	TGTGCCAGCAGCCTGTCGGGACAGATTCTCTATGGCTACACCTTC	CASSLSGQILYGYTF
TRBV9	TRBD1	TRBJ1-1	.	TGTGCCAGCAGCGTCAGACAGGGGGACACTGAAGCTTTCTTT	CASSVRQGDTEAFF
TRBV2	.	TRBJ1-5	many	TGTGCCAGCAGTGATAAGACAGGCAATCAGCCCCAGCATTTT	CASSDKTGNQPQHF
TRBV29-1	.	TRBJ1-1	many	TGCAGCGTTGAAGAAAGCAACACTGAAGCTTTCTTT	CSVEESNTEAFF
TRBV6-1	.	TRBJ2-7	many	TGTGCCAGCGGGACACCAGCCTACGAGCAGTACTTC	CASGTPAYEQYF
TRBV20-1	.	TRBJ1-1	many	TGCAGTACGCCCCAACCGATGAACACTGAAGCTTTCTTT	CSTPQPMNTEAFF
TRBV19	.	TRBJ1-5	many	TGTGCCAGTAGTATTTTGCTGGGGATGGGGAGCGATAGCAATCAGCCCCAGCATTTT	CASSILLGMGSDSNQPQHF
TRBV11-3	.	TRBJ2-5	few	TGTGCCAGCAGCCGCAGACAGGAACAAGAGACCCAGTACTTC	CASSRRQEQETQYF
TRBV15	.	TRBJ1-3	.	TGTGCCACCAACAGAGATCGCAAGGGGAGCTCTGGAAACACCATATATTTT	CATNRDRKGSSGNTIYF
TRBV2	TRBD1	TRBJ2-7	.	TGTGCCAGCGGACCGGGACAGCGATCTAACGAGCAGTACTTC	CASGPGQRSNEQYF
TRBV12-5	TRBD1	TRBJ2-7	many	TGTGCTAGTGGTTTGAGAGTCGGGACAGGGGAATACGAGCAGTACTTC	CASGLRVGTGEYEQYF
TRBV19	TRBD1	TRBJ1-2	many	TGTGCCAGTAGTATAGGTGGACAGGGGAGCTATGGCTACACCTTC	CASSIGGQGSYGYTF
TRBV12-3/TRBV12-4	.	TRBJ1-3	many	TGTGCCAGCAGTTTTAGCGGGAGGGGAAACACCATATATTTT	CASSFSGRGNTIYF
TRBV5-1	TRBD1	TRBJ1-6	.	TGCGCCAGCAGCTTGACAGGGGACTCACACCTCCACTTT	CASSLTGDSHLHF
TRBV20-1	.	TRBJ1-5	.	TGCAGTGCTGCAAGCCAGTATAGCAATCAGCCCCAGCATTTT	CSAASQYSNQPQHF